The rows below give T cell receptor beta chains drawn from one sample of a study of beta chain features in type 1 diabetes. Clones were sequenced by immunoSEQ multiplex PCR, and TCRdb holds only the in-frame ones, with some missing. The data contain approximately 470,000 clones, roughly 30% of them seen just once; the ten biggest clones take up more than 0.055%. The specimen sequenced was naive CD4+ T cells from blood. The source is a young man in good health. Each CDR3 is given with its conserved first and last residue. D genes are given only for firm matches. Some rows have no size entry. The others give once, few or many, or a class for an expanded clone.

>NA|TRBJ2-1|TRBV6-1|NA
TGTGCCAGCGGTCGGGAGATCTACAATGAGCAGTTCTTC
CASGREIYNEQFF
>NA|TRBJ2-1|TRBV4-1|NA
TGCGCCAGCAGCCAAGAAGGGGTTACCTACAATGAGCAGTTCTTC
CASSQEGVTYNEQFF
>few|TRBJ2-2|TRBV5-1|NA
TGCGCCAGCAGCCCCAGGGGTGCGAACACCGGGGAGCTGTTTTTT
CASSPRGANTGELFF
>few|TRBJ2-7|TRBV19|TRBD1
TGTGCCAGTAGTATGAGACAGGGGGCGCCCCACGAGCAGTACTTC
CASSMRQGAPHEQYF
>few|TRBJ2-1|TRBV4-3|TRBD1
TGCGCCAGCAGCCAATCCCCACAGGGGTACAATGAGCAGTTCTTC
CASSQSPQGYNEQFF
>NA|TRBJ2-7|TRBV28|TRBD1
TGTGCTGCACAGGGGTCCTACTACGAGCAGTACTTC
CAAQGSYYEQYF
>few|TRBJ2-3|TRBV9|TRBD1
TGTGCCAGTGACAGGGGGCAAGCCATAAGCACAGATACGCAGTATTTT
CASDRGQAISTDTQYF
>NA|TRBJ1-2|TRBV10-3|TRBD1
TGTGCCACCGAGAGACAGGGTACACATGGCTACACCTTC
CATERQGTHGYTF
>NA|TRBJ2-1|TRBV14|TRBD2
TGTGCCAGCAGCCAAGAACTACTAGCGGTTTACAATGAGCAGTTCTTC
CASSQELLAVYNEQFF
>NA|TRBJ2-2|TRBV5-1|TRBD1
TGCGCCAGCTCAATAAGGGGGACAGCGAACACCGGGGAGCTGTTTTTT
CASSIRGTANTGELFF
>few|TRBJ2-7|TRBV28|NA
TGTGCCACCGCAGTGACCTACGAGCAGTACTTC
CATAVTYEQYF
>NA|TRBJ1-1|TRBV6-6|NA
TGTGCCAGCAGCGGAGCGGACACTGAAGCTTTCTTT
CASSGADTEAFF
>few|TRBJ2-3|TRBV4-1|TRBD2
TGCGCCAGCAGCCAAGAAGCTCAACTAGCGGGTCCCATCCGGGCTCAGGGGACGCAGTATTTT
CASSQEAQLAGPIRAQGTQYF
>NA|TRBJ2-5|TRBV7-2|TRBD1
TGTGCCAGCAGCCTTGGACAGGGCGAGACCCAGTACTTC
CASSLGQGETQYF
>few|TRBJ2-7|TRBV4-2|TRBD1
TGTGCCAGCAGCCTACCGGGACAGGCGGCCTACGAGCAGTACTTC
CASSLPGQAAYEQYF
>NA|TRBJ1-2|TRBV29-1|NA
TGCAGCGTTGGGGACGGTGACTCCTTC
CSVGDGDSF
>few|TRBJ2-6|TRBV18|TRBD1
TGTGCCAGCTCACCAGGGACAGGGGGCTACGGGGCCAACGTCCTGACTTTC
CASSPGTGGYGANVLTF
>NA|TRBJ2-4|TRBV29-1|NA
TGCAGCGTTGAGGGGGAAGCCAAAAACATTCAGTACTTC
CSVEGEAKNIQYF
>few|TRBJ1-2|TRBV29-1|NA
TGCAGCGTTGAAGTACCGGGGAACTATGGCTACACCTTC
CSVEVPGNYGYTF
>NA|TRBJ2-7|TRBV25-1|TRBD1
TGTGCCAGCACTCGACAGGGGGGTTCCTACGAGCAGTACTTC
CASTRQGGSYEQYF
>NA|TRBJ2-7|TRBV7-9|NA
TGTGCCAGCAGCCTCCCAGGTCCCTCCTACGAGCAGTACTTC
CASSLPGPSYEQYF
>few|TRBJ2-1|TRBV7-9|NA
TGTGCCAGCAGCTTAGTCTACAATGAGCAGTTCTTC
CASSLVYNEQFF
>few|TRBJ2-3|TRBV7-9|TRBD1
TGTGCCAGCAGCCCGGGACAGGGGGACACAGATACGCAGTATTTT
CASSPGQGDTDTQYF
>few|TRBJ1-1|TRBV7-9|TRBD1
TGTGCCAGCAGCAGTAAGGACAGGGGGAACACTGAAGCTTTCTTT
CASSSKDRGNTEAFF